This TCR beta chain emerged from a study of OX40 agonist ivuxolimab in advanced cancers. Background on the study: Partial responses were seen in three patients, one with hepatocellular carcinoma and two with cutaneous melanoma.

With regard to this clone: Its antigen is still unknown.

This table comes from immunoSEQ multiplex PCR, and its TCRdb copy is limited to in-frame clones, with some not included. The repertoire holds around 20,000 clones, with about four fifths as singletons. V gave up 1 base and J gave up 6 bases, with 4 bases separating them. CDR1 and CDR2 (germline): SGHTA, FQGNSA. The CDR3 is 12 amino acids. Exclusion applied to patients with autoimmune disease history or systemic immunosuppression. Study-wide points: Researchers report that CD8+ T cells had, on average, more expanded clones than CD4+. Both CD4+ and CD8+ T cell populations in blood had undergone clonal expansion by week 6 at 0.1 to 3.0 mg/kg.

Sample: CD4+ or CD8+ T cells sorted from blood, taken in a trial of the OX40 agonist ivuxolimab. This sequence joins TRBV7-2 and TRBJ2-1, with D unclear. The TCR sequence derives from an adult with an advanced solid tumor such as melanoma, head and neck, liver or kidney cancer. The CDR3 loop is CASSLGSNEQFF. In DNA, the CDR3 is TGTGCCAGCAGCTTAGGGAGCAATGAGCAGTTCTTC.